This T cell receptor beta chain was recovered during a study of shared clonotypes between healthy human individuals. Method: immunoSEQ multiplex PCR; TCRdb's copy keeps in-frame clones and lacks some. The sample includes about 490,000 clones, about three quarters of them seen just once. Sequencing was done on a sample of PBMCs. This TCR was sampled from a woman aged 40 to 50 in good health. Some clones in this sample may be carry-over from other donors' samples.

The CDR3 protein is CASSQGAGTGIGELFF. The CDR3 DNA sequence: TGCGCCAGCAGCCAAGGTGCTGGGACAGGGATCGGGGAGCTGTTTTTT. This sequence joins TRBV4-1 and TRBJ2-2, with 9 nucleotides matching TRBD1. This CDR3 has 16 amino acids. The V and J ends lost 1 base and 7 bases, in that order; junction bases with no gene match: 7. Germline lookup yields CDR1 MGHRA and CDR2 YSYEKL.